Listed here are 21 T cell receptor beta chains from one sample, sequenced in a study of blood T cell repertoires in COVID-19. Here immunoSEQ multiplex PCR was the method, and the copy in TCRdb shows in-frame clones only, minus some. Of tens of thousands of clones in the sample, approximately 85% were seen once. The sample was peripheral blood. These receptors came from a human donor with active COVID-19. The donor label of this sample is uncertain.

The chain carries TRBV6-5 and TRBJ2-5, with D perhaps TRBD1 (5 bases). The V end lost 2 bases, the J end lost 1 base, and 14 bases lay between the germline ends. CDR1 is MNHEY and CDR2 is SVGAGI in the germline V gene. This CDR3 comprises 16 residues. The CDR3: CASSYASYRGQETQYF. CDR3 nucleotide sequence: TGTGCCAGCAGTTACGCGTCTTATAGGGGCCAAGAGACCCAGTACTTC.

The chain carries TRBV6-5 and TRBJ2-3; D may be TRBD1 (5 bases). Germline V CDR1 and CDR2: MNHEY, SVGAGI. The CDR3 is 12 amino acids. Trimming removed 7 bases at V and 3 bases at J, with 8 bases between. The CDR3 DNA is TGTGCCAGCAACCGACAGACAGATACGCAGTATTTT. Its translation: CASNRQTDTQYF.

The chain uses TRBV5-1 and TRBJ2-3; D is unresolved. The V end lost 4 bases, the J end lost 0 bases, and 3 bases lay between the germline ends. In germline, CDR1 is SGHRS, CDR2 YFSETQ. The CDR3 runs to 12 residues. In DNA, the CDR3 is TGCGCCAGCAGCCTAAGCACAGATACGCAGTATTTT. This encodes CASSLSTDTQYF.

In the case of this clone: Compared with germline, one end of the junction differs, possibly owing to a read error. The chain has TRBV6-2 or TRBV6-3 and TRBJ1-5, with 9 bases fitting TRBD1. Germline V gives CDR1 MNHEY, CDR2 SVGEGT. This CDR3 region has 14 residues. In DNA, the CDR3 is TGTGCCAGCAGTCCCCCCGGACAGGGGTGGTCCCAAGGTTTT. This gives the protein CASSPPGQGWSQGF.

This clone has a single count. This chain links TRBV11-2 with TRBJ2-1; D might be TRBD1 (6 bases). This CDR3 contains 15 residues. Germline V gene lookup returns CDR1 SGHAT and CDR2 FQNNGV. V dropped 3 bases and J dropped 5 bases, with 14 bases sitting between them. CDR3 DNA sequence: TGTGCCAGCAGCTTTAGGATAGGACAGAACAATGAGCAGTTCTTC. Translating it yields CASSFRIGQNNEQFF.

This chain's CDR3 is CASSQEDRGRDYGYTF. DNA of the CDR3: TGCGCCAGCAGCCAAGAGGACAGGGGGCGCGACTATGGCTACACCTTC. The rearrangement uses TRBV4-1 and TRBJ1-2, with TRBD1 identical over 11 bases. Looked up from germline, CDR1 is MGHRA and CDR2 is YSYEKL. This CDR3 is 16 amino acids long. V shed 0 bases, J shed 3 bases, and the junction held 3 bases outside the gene matches.

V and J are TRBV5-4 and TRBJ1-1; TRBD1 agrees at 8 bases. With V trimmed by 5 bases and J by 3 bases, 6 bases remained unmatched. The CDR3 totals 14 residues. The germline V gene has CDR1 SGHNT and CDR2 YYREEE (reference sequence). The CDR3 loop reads CASRIDRGHTEAFF. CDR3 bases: TGTGCCAGCAGGATAGACAGGGGCCACACTGAAGCTTTCTTT.

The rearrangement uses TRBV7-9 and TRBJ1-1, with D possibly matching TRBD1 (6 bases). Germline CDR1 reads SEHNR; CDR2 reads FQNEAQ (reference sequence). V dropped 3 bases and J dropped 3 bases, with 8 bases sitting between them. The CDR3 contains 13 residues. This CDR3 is CASSFKGDTEAFF. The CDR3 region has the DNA TGTGCCAGCAGCTTTAAGGGGGACACTGAAGCTTTCTTT.

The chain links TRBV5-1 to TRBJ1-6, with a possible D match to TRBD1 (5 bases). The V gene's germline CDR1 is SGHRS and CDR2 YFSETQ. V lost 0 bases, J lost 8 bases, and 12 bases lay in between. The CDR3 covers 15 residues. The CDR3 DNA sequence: TGCGCCAGCAGCTTGGGCGGGACGGGCGATTCACCCCTCCACTTT. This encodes CASSLGGTGDSPLHF.

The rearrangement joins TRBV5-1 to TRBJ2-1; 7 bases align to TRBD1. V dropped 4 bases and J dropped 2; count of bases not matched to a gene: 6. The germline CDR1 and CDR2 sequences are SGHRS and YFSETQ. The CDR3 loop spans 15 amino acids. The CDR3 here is CASSVGGATYNEQFF. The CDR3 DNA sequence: TGCGCCAGCAGCGTAGGGGGCGCAACCTACAATGAGCAGTTCTTC.

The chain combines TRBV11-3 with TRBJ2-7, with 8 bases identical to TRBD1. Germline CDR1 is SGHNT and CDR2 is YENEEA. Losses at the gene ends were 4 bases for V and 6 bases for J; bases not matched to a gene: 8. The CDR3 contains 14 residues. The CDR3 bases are TGTGCCAGCAGCTGGGGCGAGACAGGGGCCGAGCAGTACTTC. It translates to CASSWGETGAEQYF.

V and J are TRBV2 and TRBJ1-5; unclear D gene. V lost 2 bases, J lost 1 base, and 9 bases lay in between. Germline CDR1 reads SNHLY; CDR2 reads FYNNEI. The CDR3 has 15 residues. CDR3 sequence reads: CASSESEWSNQPQHF. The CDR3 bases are TGTGCCAGCAGTGAATCAGAATGGAGCAATCAGCCCCAGCATTTT. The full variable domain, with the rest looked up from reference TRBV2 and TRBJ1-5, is EPEVTQTPSHQVTQMGQEVILRCVPISNHLYFYWYRQILGQKVEFLVSFYNNEISEKSEIFDDQFSVERPDGSNFTLKIRSTKLEDSAMYFCASSESEWSNQPQHFGDGTRLSIL.

The CDR3: CASSIDKNTEAFF. The CDR3 DNA sequence: TGTGCCAGCAGCATCGACAAGAACACTGAAGCTTTCTTT. The chain has TRBV6-5 and TRBJ1-1; D is undetermined. Trimming shortened V by 6 bases and J by 1 base, and 9 bases separated the two germline ends. The CDR3 covers 13 residues. Germline CDR1 and CDR2: MNHEY and SVGAGI.

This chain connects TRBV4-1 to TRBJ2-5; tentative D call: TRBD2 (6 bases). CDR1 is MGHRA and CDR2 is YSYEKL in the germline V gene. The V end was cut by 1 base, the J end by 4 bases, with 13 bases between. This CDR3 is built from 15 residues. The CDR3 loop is CASSQAGTLGETQYF. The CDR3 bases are TGCGCCAGCAGCCAAGCCGGGACTCTGGGAGAGACCCAGTACTTC.

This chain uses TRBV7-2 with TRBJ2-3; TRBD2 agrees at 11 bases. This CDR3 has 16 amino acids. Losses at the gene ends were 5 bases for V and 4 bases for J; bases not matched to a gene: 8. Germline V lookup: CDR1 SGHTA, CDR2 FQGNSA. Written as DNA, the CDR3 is TGTGCCAGCAGCCAGACTAGCGGGGCGAGGGCAGATACGCAGTATTTT. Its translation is CASSQTSGARADTQYF.

CDR3 residues: CASSSGTGEVEQYF. CDR3 bases: TGTGCCAGCAGTTCCGGGACAGGGGAAGTTGAGCAGTACTTC. The V and J genes are TRBV28 and TRBJ2-7; 10 nucleotides agree with TRBD1. Germline assignment: CDR1 MDHEN and CDR2 SYDVKM. V gave up 4 bases and J gave up 7 bases; unmatched junction bases: 7. The CDR3 extends over 14 amino acids.

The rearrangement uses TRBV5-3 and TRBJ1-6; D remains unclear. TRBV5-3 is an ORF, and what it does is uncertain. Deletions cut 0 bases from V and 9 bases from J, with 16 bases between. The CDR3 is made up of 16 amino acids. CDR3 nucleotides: TGTGCCAGAAGCTTGGATGGCAGCCCTAGGCGTTCACCCCTCCACTTT. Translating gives CARSLDGSPRRSPLHF.

CDR3 sequence (DNA): TGTGCCAGCAGTCCCGGGACAGGGGCTACCAACTATGGCTACACCTTC. Encoded protein: CASSPGTGATNYGYTF. The J gene is TRBJ1-2, the V gene TRBV27; TRBD1 matches at 10 bases. Germline V gives CDR1 MNHEY, CDR2 SMNVEV (reference sequence). The V segment lost 5 bases and the J segment 2 bases; nucleotides outside the gene matches: 8. This CDR3 has 16 amino acids.

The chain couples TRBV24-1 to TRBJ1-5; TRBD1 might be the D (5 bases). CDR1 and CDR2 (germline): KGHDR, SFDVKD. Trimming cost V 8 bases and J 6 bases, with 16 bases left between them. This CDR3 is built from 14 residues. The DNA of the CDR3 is TGTGCCACCATCAGTAGGGGCCAGGTTCAGCCCCAGCATTTT. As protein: CATISRGQVQPQHF.

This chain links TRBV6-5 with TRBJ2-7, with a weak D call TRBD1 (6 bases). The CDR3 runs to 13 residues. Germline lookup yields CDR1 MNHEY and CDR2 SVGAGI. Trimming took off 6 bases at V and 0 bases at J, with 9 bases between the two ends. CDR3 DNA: TGTGCCAGCAGGGGGGCCCCCTCCTACGAGCAGTACTTC. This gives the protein CASRGAPSYEQYF.

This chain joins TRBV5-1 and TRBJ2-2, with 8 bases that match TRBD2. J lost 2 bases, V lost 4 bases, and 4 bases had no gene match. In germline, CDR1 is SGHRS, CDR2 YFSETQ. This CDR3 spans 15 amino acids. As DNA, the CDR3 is TGCGCCAGCAGCCGCGGACTAGCAAACACCGGGGAGCTGTTTTTT. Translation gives CASSRGLANTGELFF. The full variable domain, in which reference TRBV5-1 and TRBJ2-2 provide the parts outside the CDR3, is KAGVTQTPRYLIKTRGQQVTLSCSPISGHRSVSWYQQTPGQGLQFLFEYFSETQRNKGNFPGRFSGRQFSNSRSEMNVSTLELGDSALYLCASSRGLANTGELFFGEGSRLTVL.